Below, one T cell receptor (beta chain) is given with its context. This record belongs to a study of blood T cell repertoires in COVID-19. For the study at large: COVID-19 samples collected from the United States, Italy and Spain covered acute and convalescent phases. PBMCs, B-cell-depleted T cells, or T cells were the source of the cDNA or gDNA that made up the material.

Authors' methods: Reference gene primer amplification in the assay estimated nucleated cell counts. Sequencing was performed with immunoSEQ multiplex PCR; in TCRdb, only in-frame clones are kept and a portion is missing. V, J and clone size are taken as reported in that table, and D and trimming were inferred from the DNA itself. Altogether about 54,000 clones are present, approximately 91% being singletons, with the ten largest covering 3.9%. Germline CDR1 is LNHDA and CDR2 is SQIVND (reference sequence). The CDR3 contains 13 residues. V dropped 4 bases and J dropped 7 bases, with 10 bases sitting between them.

The rearrangement links TRBV19 to TRBJ2-2; tentatively, D is TRBD1 (6 bases). The sample taken for sequencing was peripheral blood. This clonotype was obtained from a man in his forties or fifties with acute or convalescent COVID-19. The CDR3 region is CASSRGGIGELFF. The CDR3 bases are TGTGCCAGTAGTAGAGGGGGAATCGGGGAGCTGTTTTTT.